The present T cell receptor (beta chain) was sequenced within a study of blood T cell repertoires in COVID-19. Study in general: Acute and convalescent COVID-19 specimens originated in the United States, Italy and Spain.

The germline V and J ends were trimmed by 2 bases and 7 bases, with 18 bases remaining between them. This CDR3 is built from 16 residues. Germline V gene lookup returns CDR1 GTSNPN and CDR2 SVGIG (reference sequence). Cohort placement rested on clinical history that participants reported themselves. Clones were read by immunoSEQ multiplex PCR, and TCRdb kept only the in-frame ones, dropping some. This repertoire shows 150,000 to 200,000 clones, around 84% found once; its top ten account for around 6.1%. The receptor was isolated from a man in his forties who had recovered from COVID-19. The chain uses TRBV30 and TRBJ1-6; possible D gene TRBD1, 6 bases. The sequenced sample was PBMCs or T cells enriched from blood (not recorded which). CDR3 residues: CAWSKGEWGANSPLHF. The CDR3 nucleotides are TGTGCCTGGAGTAAGGGGGAATGGGGTGCGAATTCACCCCTCCACTTT.